This T cell receptor beta chain comes out of a study of cytomegalovirus exposure and HLA in healthy donors. Method: immunoSEQ multiplex PCR; TCRdb's copy keeps in-frame clones and lacks some. Among approximately 200,000 clones, roughly 82% were seen once, and the ten largest hold roughly an eighth. Between the trimmed V and J ends, which lost 1 base and 4 bases, there was a span of 11 bases. The CDR3 length is 15 residues. CDR1 and CDR2 (germline): LNHDA, SQIVND (reference sequence). The material sequenced was PBMCs. V is TRBV19 and J is TRBJ1-5, with D possibly matching TRBD1 (5 bases). This receptor was identified in a woman in her thirties in good health and CMV-seropositive. The CDR3 coding sequence is TGTGCCAGTAGTATAGGGTTGGGGGGAAATCAGCCCCAGCATTTT. Protein sequence: CASSIGLGGNQPQHF.